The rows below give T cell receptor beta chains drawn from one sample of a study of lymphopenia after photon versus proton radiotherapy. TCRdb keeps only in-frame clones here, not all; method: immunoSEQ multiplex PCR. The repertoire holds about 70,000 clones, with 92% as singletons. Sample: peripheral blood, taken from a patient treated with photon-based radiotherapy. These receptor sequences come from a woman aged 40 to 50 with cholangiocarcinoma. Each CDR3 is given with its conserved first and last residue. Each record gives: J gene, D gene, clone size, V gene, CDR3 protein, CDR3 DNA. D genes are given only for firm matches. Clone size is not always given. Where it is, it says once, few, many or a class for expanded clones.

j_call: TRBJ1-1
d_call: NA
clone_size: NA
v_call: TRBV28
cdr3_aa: CASSLFRADTEAFF
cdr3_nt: TGTGCCAGCAGTTTATTCAGGGCCGACACTGAAGCTTTCTTT

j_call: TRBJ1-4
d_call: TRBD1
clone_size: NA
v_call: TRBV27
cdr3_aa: CASSPDRGLGKLFF
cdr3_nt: TGTGCCAGCAGTCCGGACAGGGGGCTCGGAAAACTGTTTTTT

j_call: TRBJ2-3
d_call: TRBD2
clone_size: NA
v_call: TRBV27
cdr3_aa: CASIPRPASGGIRTDTQYF
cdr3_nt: TGTGCCAGCATCCCTCGCCCGGCTAGCGGGGGGATCCGCACAGATACGCAGTATTTT

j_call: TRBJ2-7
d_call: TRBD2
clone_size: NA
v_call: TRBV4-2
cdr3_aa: CASSQEGGLAGLEQYF
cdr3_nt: TGTGCCAGCAGCCAAGAGGGGGGACTAGCGGGGCTCGAGCAGTACTTC

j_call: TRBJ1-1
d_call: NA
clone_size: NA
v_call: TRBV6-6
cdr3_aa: CASLRGNTEAFF
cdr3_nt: TGTGCCAGCCTCAGGGGGAACACTGAAGCTTTCTTT

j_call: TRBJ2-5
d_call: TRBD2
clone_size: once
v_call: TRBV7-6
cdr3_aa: CASSLRSGGAKETQYF
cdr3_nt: TGTGCCAGCAGCTTAAGAAGCGGGGGGGCAAAAGAGACCCAGTACTTC

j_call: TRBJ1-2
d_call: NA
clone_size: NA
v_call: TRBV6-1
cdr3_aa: CAVSPANYGYTF
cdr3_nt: TGTGCCGTTTCCCCGGCTAACTATGGCTACACCTTC

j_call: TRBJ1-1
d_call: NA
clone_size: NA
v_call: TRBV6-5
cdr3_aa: CASSGRGPENTEAFF
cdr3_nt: TGTGCCAGCAGTGGCAGGGGACCAGAGAACACTGAAGCTTTCTTT

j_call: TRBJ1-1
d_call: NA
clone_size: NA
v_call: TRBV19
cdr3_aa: CASSMRPDRMNTEAFF
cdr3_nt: TGTGCCAGTAGTATGAGGCCGGATAGAATGAACACTGAAGCTTTCTTT

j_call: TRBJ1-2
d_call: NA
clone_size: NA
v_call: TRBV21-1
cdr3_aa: CASSKCQDNYGYTF
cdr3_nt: TGTGCCAGCAGCAAATGTCAGGATAACTATGGCTACACCTTC

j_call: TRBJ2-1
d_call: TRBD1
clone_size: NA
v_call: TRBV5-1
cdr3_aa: CASSYDRGNEQFF
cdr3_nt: TGCGCCAGCAGCTATGACAGGGGGAATGAGCAGTTCTTC

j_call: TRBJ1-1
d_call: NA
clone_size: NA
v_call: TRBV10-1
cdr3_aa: CASSERENTEAFF
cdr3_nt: TGCGCCAGCAGTGAGAGGGAGAACACTGAAGCTTTCTTT

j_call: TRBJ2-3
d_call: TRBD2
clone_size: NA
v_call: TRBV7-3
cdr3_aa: CASSLNGAAGQDTQYF
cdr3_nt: TGTGCCAGCAGCTTAAACGGAGCAGCGGGGCAAGATACGCAGTATTTT

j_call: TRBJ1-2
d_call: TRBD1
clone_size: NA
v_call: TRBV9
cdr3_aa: CASSAGGDRAGGYTF
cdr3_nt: TGTGCCAGCAGCGCTGGAGGGGACAGGGCGGGTGGCTACACCTTC

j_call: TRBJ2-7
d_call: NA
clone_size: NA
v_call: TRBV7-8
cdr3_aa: CASSLARAYEQYF
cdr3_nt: TGTGCCAGCAGCTTAGCCCGGGCCTACGAGCAGTACTTC

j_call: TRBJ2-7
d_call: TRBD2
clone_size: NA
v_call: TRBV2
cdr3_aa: CASSAGTSGNSYEQYF
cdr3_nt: TGTGCCAGCAGCGCCGGGACTAGCGGGAACTCCTACGAGCAGTACTTC

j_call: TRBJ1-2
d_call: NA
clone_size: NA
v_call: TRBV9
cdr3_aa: CASSTAPGNYGYTF
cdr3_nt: TGTGCCAGCAGCACCGCGCCCGGCAACTATGGCTACACCTTC

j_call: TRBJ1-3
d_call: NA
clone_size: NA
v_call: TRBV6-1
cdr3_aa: CASRTEISDTIYF
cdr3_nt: TGTGCCAGCAGAACGGAAATCTCTGACACCATATATTTT

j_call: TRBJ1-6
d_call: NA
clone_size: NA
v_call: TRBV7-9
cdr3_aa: CASSLEYNSPLHF
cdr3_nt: TGTGCCAGCAGCTTAGAATACAATTCACCCCTCCACTTT

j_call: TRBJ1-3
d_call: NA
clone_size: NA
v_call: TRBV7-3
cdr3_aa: CASSRGPLISGNTIYF
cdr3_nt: TGTGCCAGCAGCCGCGGGCCACTTATCTCTGGAAACACCATATATTTT

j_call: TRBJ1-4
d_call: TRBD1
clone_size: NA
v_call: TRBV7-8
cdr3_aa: CASSLTGQGHEKLFF
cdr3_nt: TGTGCCAGCAGCCTTACGGGACAGGGGCACGAAAAACTGTTTTTT

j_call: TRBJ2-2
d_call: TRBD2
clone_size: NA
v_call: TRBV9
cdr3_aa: CASSLSGRINTGELFF
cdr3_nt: TGTGCCAGCAGCCTTAGCGGGCGAATTAACACCGGGGAGCTGTTTTTT

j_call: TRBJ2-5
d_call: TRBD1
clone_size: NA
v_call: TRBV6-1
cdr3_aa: CASSLDRGQETQYF
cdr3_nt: TGTGCCAGCAGCCTGGACAGGGGGCAAGAGACCCAGTACTTC

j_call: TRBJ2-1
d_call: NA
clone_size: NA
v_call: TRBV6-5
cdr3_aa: CASSSGVNSYNEQFF
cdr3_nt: TGTGCCAGCAGTTCCGGGGTTAACTCCTACAATGAGCAGTTCTTC

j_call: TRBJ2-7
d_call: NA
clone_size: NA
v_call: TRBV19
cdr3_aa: CASSSGYEQYF
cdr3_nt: TGTGCCAGTAGTTCGGGCTACGAGCAGTACTTC

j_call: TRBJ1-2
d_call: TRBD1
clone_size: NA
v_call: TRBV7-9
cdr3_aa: CASSLGDWTGDYGYTF
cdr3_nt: TGTGCCAGCAGCTTAGGAGATTGGACAGGGGACTATGGCTACACCTTC

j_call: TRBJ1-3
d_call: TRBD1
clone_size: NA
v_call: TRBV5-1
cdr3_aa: CASRMDRESGNTIYF
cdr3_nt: TGCGCCAGCAGAATGGACAGGGAGTCTGGAAACACCATATATTTT

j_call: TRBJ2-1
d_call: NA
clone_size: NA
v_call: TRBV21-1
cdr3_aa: CASSKPPGIGKTCSSYNEQFF
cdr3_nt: TGTGCCAGCAGCAAACCGCCGGGGATAGGGAAAACATGCAGCTCCTACAATGAGCAGTTCTTC

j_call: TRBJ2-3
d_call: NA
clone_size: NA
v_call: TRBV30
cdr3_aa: CAWSAGMADTQYF
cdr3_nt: TGTGCCTGGAGTGCGGGGATGGCAGATACGCAGTATTTT

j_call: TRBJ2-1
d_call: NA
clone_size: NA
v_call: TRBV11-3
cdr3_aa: CASSLDPSHYEQFF
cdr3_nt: TGTGCCAGCAGCTTAGATCCGTCACACTATGAGCAGTTCTTC

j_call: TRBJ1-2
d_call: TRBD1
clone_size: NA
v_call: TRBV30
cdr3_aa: CAWSVLGTGPLFGYTF
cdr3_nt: TGTGCCTGGAGTGTACTTGGGACAGGGCCCCTTTTTGGCTACACCTTC

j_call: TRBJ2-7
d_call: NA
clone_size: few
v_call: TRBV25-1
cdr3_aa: CASRAPSAAREQYF
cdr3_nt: TGTGCCAGCCGGGCTCCTTCGGCCGCTCGAGAGCAGTACTTC

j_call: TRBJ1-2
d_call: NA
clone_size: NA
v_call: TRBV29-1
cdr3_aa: CSGAEGNGYTF
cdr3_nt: TGCAGCGGTGCAGAAGGGAATGGCTACACCTTC

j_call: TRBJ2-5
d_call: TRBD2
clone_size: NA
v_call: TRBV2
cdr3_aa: CASSGSFLPGLVRETQYF
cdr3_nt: TGTGCCAGCAGTGGCTCCTTCCTTCCGGGACTAGTGAGAGAGACCCAGTACTTC

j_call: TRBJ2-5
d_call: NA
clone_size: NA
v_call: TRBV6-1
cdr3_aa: CASSGARRETQYF
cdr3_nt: TGTGCCAGCAGTGGGGCCCGGCGGGAGACCCAGTACTTC

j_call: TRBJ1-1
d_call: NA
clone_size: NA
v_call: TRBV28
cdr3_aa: CASSSTPKNTEAFF
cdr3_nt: TGTGCCAGCAGTTCTACACCCAAGAACACTGAAGCTTTCTTT

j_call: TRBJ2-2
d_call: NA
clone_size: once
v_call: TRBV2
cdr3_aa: CASSPPRVGQYTGELFF
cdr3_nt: TGTGCCAGCAGCCCTCCAAGGGTTGGACAGTACACCGGGGAGCTGTTTTTT

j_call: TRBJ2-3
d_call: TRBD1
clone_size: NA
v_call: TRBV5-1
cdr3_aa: CASSLAERQGRDTQYF
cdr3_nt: TGCGCCAGCAGCTTGGCCGAGCGACAGGGGAGAGATACGCAGTATTTT

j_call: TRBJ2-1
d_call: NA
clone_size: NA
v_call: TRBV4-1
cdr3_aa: CASSRGRDPRNEQFF
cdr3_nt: TGCGCCAGCAGCCGTGGGCGGGACCCTCGGAATGAGCAGTTCTTC

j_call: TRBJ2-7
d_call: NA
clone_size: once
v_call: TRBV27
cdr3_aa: CASSWGRGNEQYF
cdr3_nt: TGTGCCAGCAGTTGGGGTAGGGGCAACGAGCAGTACTTC

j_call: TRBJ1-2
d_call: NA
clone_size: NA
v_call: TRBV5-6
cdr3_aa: CASSLVRVYGYTF
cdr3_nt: TGTGCCAGCAGCTTGGTCCGAGTTTATGGCTACACCTTC